What follows are 20 T cell receptor beta chains derived from one specimen sequenced in a study of lymphopenia after photon versus proton radiotherapy. The table came from immunoSEQ multiplex PCR; TCRdb's copy has only in-frame clones and leaves some out. Of 20,000 to 25,000 clones detected, less than 85% appear once; the ten largest clones hold roughly a sixth. Source: peripheral blood, taken from a patient treated with photon-based radiotherapy. These receptors were collected from a man aged 60 to 75 with pancreatic cancer.

V usage is TRBV19 and J usage is TRBJ2-7; D call uncertain. The CDR3 runs to 14 residues. V lost 5 bases, J lost 0 bases, and 11 bases lay in between. Looked up from germline, CDR1 is LNHDA and CDR2 is SQIVND (reference sequence). The CDR3 loop is CASSPQVNSYEQYF. CDR3 in DNA: TGTGCCAGTAGTCCCCAGGTAAACTCCTACGAGCAGTACTTC.

Only a few counts were recorded for this clone. V usage is TRBV30 and J usage is TRBJ1-1, with D tentatively TRBD1 (6 bases). V lost 7 bases to trimming and J lost 1 base, with 22 bases between them. In germline, CDR1 is GTSNPN, CDR2 SVGIG (reference sequence). The CDR3 runs 16 residues. The CDR3 here is CAFFKPGHWGNTEAFF. For the CDR3, the DNA is TGTGCCTTCTTTAAACCGGGACATTGGGGGAACACTGAAGCTTTCTTT.

This clone was picked up a small number of times. The chain is built from TRBV5-4 and TRBJ2-2; 7 positions match TRBD2. After removal of 2 bases from V and 5 bases from J, the junction contained 9 bases not matched to a gene. This CDR3 is built from 16 residues. CDR1 is SGHNT, CDR2 YYREEE, per germline (reference sequence). CDR3 in DNA: TGTGCCAGCAGCTTTGAGCGGGACCCGGGGACCGGGGAGCTGTTTTTT. Translated: CASSFERDPGTGELFF.

V and J are TRBV29-1 and TRBJ2-3, with D possibly being TRBD1 (5 bases). The CDR3 covers 14 residues. V was shortened by 4 bases and J by 0 bases, with 11 bases between the two germline ends. The germline CDR1 and CDR2 sequences are SQVTM and ANQGSEA. The CDR3 coding sequence is TGCAGCGTTGTCCGTGGGGCTAGCACAGATACGCAGTATTTT. Translation: CSVVRGASTDTQYF.

This chain connects TRBV19 to TRBJ2-6; D is ambiguous. The CDR3 has 16 amino acids. Germline V CDR1 and CDR2: LNHDA, SQIVND (reference sequence). V was clipped by 3 bases and J by 0 bases, with 9 bases between them. The CDR3 DNA reads as TGTGCCAGTAGTATTTCGACGAGCTCTGGGGCCAACGTCCTGACTTTC. Its translation is CASSISTSSGANVLTF. Together with reference TRBV19 and TRBJ2-6, the CDR3 gives the full variable domain: DGGITQSPKYLFRKEGQNVTLSCEQNLNHDAMYWYRQDPGQGLRLIYYSQIVNDFQKGDIAEGYSVSREKKESFPLTVTSAQKNPTAFYLCASSISTSSGANVLTFGAGSRLTVL.

Here the CDR3 reads CASSPLEWYYGYTF. CDR3 bases: TGCGCCAGCAGCCCTCTTGAGTGGTACTATGGCTACACCTTC. The rearrangement links TRBV4-3 to TRBJ1-2; D is unclear. The germline gives CDR1 LGHNA, CDR2 YSLEER. V was cut by 4 bases and J by 3 bases, with 12 bases left in between. The CDR3 is made up of 14 amino acids.

The CDR3 sequence: CASSYTPHRDTGELFF. DNA for the CDR3: TGTGCCAGCAGCTACACCCCTCACAGGGACACCGGGGAGCTGTTTTTT. The genes are TRBV7-3 and TRBJ2-2; D may be TRBD1 (6 bases). V was clipped by 4 bases and J by 3 bases, with 15 bases between them. The CDR3 totals 16 residues. Germline lookup yields CDR1 SGHTA and CDR2 FQGTGA.

This clone was counted a few times. CDR3 loop: CASSRVSPLQDLNQPQHF. The CDR3 DNA sequence: TGTGCCAGCTCACGCGTTAGTCCCCTCCAGGATCTCAATCAGCCCCAGCATTTT. The chain is built from TRBV18 and TRBJ1-5, with no clear D. Germline V gene data show CDR1 as KGHSH and CDR2 as LQKENI. The CDR3 covers 18 residues. Deletions cut 4 bases from V and 3 bases from J, with 22 bases between.

The chain recombines TRBV19 with TRBJ2-1, with TRBD2 as a possible D gene (5 bases). The V gene's germline CDR1 is LNHDA and CDR2 SQIVND (reference sequence). Trimming pared 2 bases from V and 12 bases from J, leaving 11 bases between. The CDR3 loop spans 12 amino acids. In nucleotides, the CDR3 is TGTGCCAGTAGTATACACAAAGGAGGGCAGTTCTTC. It codes for CASSIHKGGQFF.

V usage is TRBV18 and J usage is TRBJ1-5; a weak D match, TRBD1 (6 bases). The CDR3 runs to 15 residues. Germline CDR1 KGHSH, CDR2 LQKENI. Trimming stripped 6 bases from V and 0 bases from J, with 12 bases between. CDR3 sequence reads: CASSSGEYSNQPQHF. For the CDR3, the DNA is TGTGCCAGCTCTTCAGGGGAATATAGCAATCAGCCCCAGCATTTT.

The J gene is TRBJ1-2, the V gene TRBV30; TRBD1 aligns across 8 bases. The CDR3 contains 13 residues. The germline CDR1 and CDR2 sequences are GTSNPN and SVGIG (reference sequence). V was clipped by 1 base and J by 4 bases; unmatched bases: 2. The CDR3 is CAWSEGQVYGYTF. Here the CDR3 DNA reads TGTGCCTGGAGTGAGGGACAGGTCTATGGCTACACCTTC. The variable domain in full, completed from reference TRBV30 and TRBJ1-2, reads SQTIHQWPATLVQPVGSPLSLECTVEGTSNPNLYWYRQAAGRGLQLLFYSVGIGQISSEVPQNLSASRPQDRQFILSSKKLLLSDSGFYLCAWSEGQVYGYTFGSGTRLTVV.

As regards this clone: Compared with germline, one end of the junction differs, possibly owing to a read error. The V and J genes are TRBV9 and TRBJ2-1; possible D gene TRBD2, 5 bases. The CDR3 contains 14 residues. Germline-derived CDR1 and CDR2 are SGDLS and YYNGEE. The CDR3 DNA sequence: TGTGCCAGCAGCTTACAGACTGACTACAATGCGCAGTTCTTC. As protein: CASSLQTDYNAQFF.

This clone was seen a handful of times. The chain uses TRBV11-1 and TRBJ2-7; D gene uncertain. The CDR3 runs to 11 residues. Germline V lookup: CDR1 SGHAT, CDR2 FQDESV (reference sequence). V lost 5 bases, J lost 3 bases, and 5 bases lay in between. CDR3 region: CASSNVYEQYF. CDR3 bases: TGTGCCAGCAGCAACGTCTACGAGCAGTACTTC.

The chain uses TRBV6-6 and TRBJ2-5; D ambiguous. In germline, CDR1 is MNHNY, CDR2 SVGAGI (reference sequence). With 6 bases removed from V and 8 bases from J, the gap between germline ends came to 4 bases. CDR3 size: 9 residues. DNA for the CDR3: TGTGCCAGCAGCGCCACCCAGTACTTC. This encodes CASSATQYF.

The chain joins TRBV27 to TRBJ1-2; perhaps TRBD1 as D (5 bases). Germline values: CDR1 MNHEY, CDR2 SMNVEV (reference sequence). There are 15 residues in the CDR3. V was shortened by 5 bases and J by 7 bases, with 20 bases between the two germline ends. CDR3 DNA: TGTGCCAGCAGTCGACCCGGGACGGCCGACGGTGGCTACACCTTC. As protein: CASSRPGTADGGYTF.

This clone came up once. The CDR3 sequence is CASSVDRDSPLHF. DNA for the CDR3: TGTGCCAGCAGTGTCGACAGGGACTCACCCCTCCACTTT. The chain recombines TRBV6-1 with TRBJ1-6; 7 nucleotides line up with TRBD1. Per germline, CDR1 MNHNS and CDR2 SASEGT. The CDR3 is 13 residues long. The ends lost 4 bases at V and 10 bases at J; junction bases unmatched: 4.

The V and J genes are TRBV4-3 and TRBJ1-5; D is possibly TRBD1 (5 bases). Looked up from germline, CDR1 is LGHNA and CDR2 is YSLEER. V lost 8 bases to trimming and J lost 3 bases, with 11 bases between them. The CDR3 contains 13 residues. The CDR3, as DNA: TGCGCCAGCGTTAAGACAGTCAATCAGCCCCAGCATTTT. Its translation is CASVKTVNQPQHF.

V gene TRBV7-2 combines with J gene TRBJ1-4; tentative D call: TRBD1 (6 bases). Per the germline V gene, CDR1 is SGHTA and CDR2 is FQGNSA. This CDR3 is 13 amino acids long. The V gene lost 6 bases and the J gene lost 5 bases, with 10 bases spanning the gap. This chain's CDR3 is CASRKGQNEKLFF. CDR3 sequence (DNA): TGTGCCAGCAGAAAAGGACAGAATGAAAAACTGTTTTTT.

The V gene is TRBV6-1, the J gene TRBJ1-1, with 12 nucleotides matching TRBD1. Germline V CDR1 and CDR2: MNHNS, SASEGT. CDR3 length: 15 residues. J gave up 7 bases and V 5 bases, and 8 bases lay outside the gene matches. CDR3 sequence (DNA): TGTGCCAGCAGTACCGGGACAGGGGGCCAGGGTGAAGCTTTCTTT. It codes for CASSTGTGGQGEAFF.

The rearrangement joins TRBV18 to TRBJ1-2; no clear D. The CDR3 is 17 amino acids. The germline V gene encodes CDR1 KGHSH and CDR2 LQKENI. Trimming left V 2 bases short and J 7 bases short, with 23 bases between. The CDR3 loop reads CASSPIADTGPWGGYTF. DNA for the CDR3: TGTGCCAGCTCACCAATCGCTGACACTGGGCCGTGGGGTGGCTACACCTTC.